A single sample gave rise to the 32 T cell receptor beta chains below, sequenced in a study of control samples from healthy donors and cancer patients. Using immunoSEQ multiplex PCR, the repertoire was profiled, and TCRdb retains in-frame clones only, with some absent. Here the sample spans 60,000 to 80,000 clones, roughly 90% being singletons. Source material: blood. Receptor source: a woman aged 50 to 60 in good health.

V gene TRBV5-1 combines with J gene TRBJ2-2; D is unresolved. V lost 0 bases, J lost 0 bases, and 6 bases lay in between. Germline-derived CDR1 and CDR2 are SGHRS and YFSETQ. The CDR3 runs 15 residues. The CDR3 is CASSLVVSNTGELFF. CDR3 nucleotides: TGCGCCAGCAGCTTGGTAGTCTCGAACACCGGGGAGCTGTTTTTT.

V is TRBV27 and J is TRBJ1-1; D gene ambiguous. The CDR3 spans 13 residues. V shed 3 bases and J shed 5 bases, with 10 bases lying between them. Germline loops: CDR1 MNHEY, CDR2 SMNVEV (reference sequence). CDR3 protein: CASSLTRGTEAFF. The CDR3 bases are TGTGCCAGCAGTTTGACCCGAGGTACTGAAGCTTTCTTT.

This clone was seen more than once but under ten times. V is TRBV29-1 and J is TRBJ1-2; 8 bases agree with TRBD1. V lost 3 bases to trimming and J lost 5 bases; unmatched junction nucleotides: 5. Germline V gives CDR1 SQVTM, CDR2 ANQGSEA. The CDR3 contains 13 residues. The CDR3 DNA reads TGCAGCGTTGAGACAGGGGTCGAGTATGGCTACACCTTC. This translates into CSVETGVEYGYTF. The full variable domain, completed using reference TRBV29-1 and TRBJ1-2, is SAVISQKPSRDICQRGTSLTIQCQVDSQVTMMFWYRQQPGQSLTLIATANQGSEATYESGFVIDKFPISRPNLTFSTLTVSNMSPEDSSIYLCSVETGVEYGYTFGSGTRLTVV.

The V call is TRBV23-1, the J call TRBJ2-1; D perhaps matches TRBD2 (7 bases). TRBV23-1 is an ORF, with its function uncertain. The CDR3 spans 16 residues. V was pared by 0 bases and J by 4 bases, with 13 bases between. The DNA of the CDR3 is TGCGCCAGCAGTCAATCGGGAGCGGGGACATACAATGAGCAGTTCTTC. This codes for CASSQSGAGTYNEQFF.

The chain carries TRBV10-3 and TRBJ1-5; TRBD1 might be the D (5 bases). V gave up 9 bases and J gave up 0 bases, with 12 bases separating them. Germline V gives CDR1 ENHRY, CDR2 SYGVKD. The CDR3 runs to 14 residues. The CDR3 nucleotides read TGTGCCATATGGGACGCACATAGCAATCAGCCCCAGCATTTT. This encodes CAIWDAHSNQPQHF.

The chain employs TRBV4-1 and TRBJ1-5, with D possibly TRBD1 on 5 matching bases. Germline CDR1 and CDR2: MGHRA and YSYEKL. The CDR3 has 16 amino acids. V shed 0 bases and J shed 4 bases, with 13 bases lying between them. The CDR3 sequence: CASSQDPARVNQPQHF. DNA of the CDR3: TGCGCCAGCAGCCAAGATCCCGCCAGGGTGAATCAGCCCCAGCATTTT.

The chain joins TRBV5-6 to TRBJ2-5; 8 bases are a match to TRBD1. This CDR3 has 15 residues. Germline V CDR1 and CDR2: SGHDT, YYEEEE. V dropped 0 bases and J dropped 5; count of bases not matched to a gene: 6. The CDR3 region is CASSLAQDRVETQYF. CDR3 in DNA: TGTGCCAGCAGCTTGGCCCAGGACAGGGTGGAGACCCAGTACTTC.

CDR3 residues: CAKSSDTLEEQYF. CDR3 DNA: TGTGCCAAGTCCTCGGACACCCTCGAAGAGCAGTACTTC. The J gene is TRBJ2-7, the V gene TRBV6-4; D is perhaps TRBD1 (5 bases). CDR3 length: 13 amino acids. Between the trimmed V and J ends, which lost 10 bases and 7 bases, there was a span of 20 bases. The germline gives CDR1 MRHNA, CDR2 SNTAGT.

The rearrangement joins TRBV27 to TRBJ2-3; D call uncertain. The CDR3 loop spans 14 amino acids. Per the germline V gene, CDR1 is MNHEY and CDR2 is SMNVEV (reference sequence). Between the trimmed V and J ends, which lost 3 bases and 4 bases, there was a span of 11 bases. CDR3 sequence: CASSFQGTADTQYF. The CDR3 DNA is TGTGCCAGCAGTTTCCAAGGAACTGCAGATACGCAGTATTTT.

The CDR3 reads CASSRGMDAGGELFF. The CDR3 DNA follows: TGTGCCAGTAGCCGAGGGATGGATGCGGGCGGGGAGCTGTTTTTT. This chain connects TRBV19 to TRBJ2-2, with D maybe TRBD2 (5 bases). This CDR3 is 15 amino acids long. The V end lost 6 bases, the J end lost 7 bases, and 18 bases lay between the germline ends. Per the germline V gene, CDR1 is LNHDA and CDR2 is SQIVND (reference sequence).

The chain carries TRBV30 and TRBJ1-1; D is ambiguous. CDR3 length: 13 residues. The V end was cut by 0 bases, the J end by 1 base, with 6 bases between. The V gene's germline CDR1 is GTSNPN and CDR2 SVGIG (reference sequence). The CDR3 DNA follows: TGTGCCTGGAGTGTCCGTGGGAACACTGAAGCTTTCTTT. This gives the protein CAWSVRGNTEAFF.

CDR3 in amino acids: CASRKTQDDNSPLHF. The CDR3 coding sequence is TGTGCCAGCAGAAAGACGCAGGATGATAATTCACCCCTCCACTTT. The V call is TRBV2, the J call TRBJ1-6; unclear D gene. Trimming removed 6 bases from V and 5 bases from J, with 14 bases in between. The germline V gene encodes CDR1 SNHLY and CDR2 FYNNEI. The CDR3 is 15 residues long.

The genes are TRBV5-6 and TRBJ2-5; D tentatively fits TRBD1 or TRBD2 (5 bases each). The germline V and J ends were trimmed by 3 bases and 6 bases, with 12 bases remaining between them. Germline V gene data show CDR1 as SGHDT and CDR2 as YYEEEE. This CDR3 has 13 amino acids. The CDR3 sequence: CASSSRGAKTQYF. CDR3 in DNA: TGTGCCAGCAGCTCGAGAGGGGCGAAGACCCAGTACTTC. Full variable domain (remainder filled in from reference TRBV5-6 and TRBJ2-5): DAGVTQSPTHLIKTRGQQVTLRCSPKSGHDTVSWYQQALGQGPQFIFQYYEEEERQRGNFPDRFSGHQFPNYSSELNVNALLLGDSALYLCASSSRGAKTQYFGPGTRLLVL.

The count of this clone is one. The J gene is TRBJ2-1, the V gene TRBV5-1, with D hard to call. The ends were cut back, 0 bases at V and 7 bases at J, with 14 bases in the middle. This CDR3 spans 15 amino acids. CDR1 and CDR2 from the germline V gene are SGHRS and YFSETQ. The CDR3 DNA follows: TGCGCCAGCAGCTTGGGCGGTTCTCCTGGGAATGAGCAGTTCTTC. This translates into CASSLGGSPGNEQFF.

This chain links TRBV28 with TRBJ1-1; D is unresolved. V was trimmed by 3 bases and J by 4 bases, leaving 6 bases between them. This CDR3 contains 12 residues. Germline values: CDR1 MDHEN, CDR2 SYDVKM. CDR3 nucleotides: TGTGCCAGCAGTTTGGGGAGCACTGAAGCTTTCTTT. This gives the protein CASSLGSTEAFF.

The chain carries TRBV19 and TRBJ2-3, with TRBD2 identical over 14 bases. V trimming: 5 bases; J trimming: 4 bases; junction bases outside the gene matches: 11. Germline CDR1 reads LNHDA; CDR2 reads SQIVND (reference sequence). The CDR3 consists of 18 residues. The CDR3 DNA reads TGTGCCAGTAGTGACCGTGGGACTAGCGGGAGTTCCGCAGATACGCAGTATTTT. Translated: CASSDRGTSGSSADTQYF.

The chain links TRBV6-2 or TRBV6-3 to TRBJ2-2; 16 bases are a match to TRBD2. Per the germline V gene, CDR1 is MNHEY and CDR2 is SVGEGT. The CDR3 loop spans 21 amino acids. Trimming at V came to 6 bases and at J to 7 bases, leaving 20 bases not matched to a gene. The CDR3 loop reads CASSPTPPGLAGGKYDGELFF. The CDR3, as DNA: TGTGCCAGCAGCCCCACTCCTCCGGGACTAGCGGGAGGGAAGTATGACGGGGAGCTGTTTTTT.

This chain links TRBV5-5 with TRBJ2-1; D might be TRBD2 (5 bases). From germline, CDR1 is SGHKS and CDR2 YYEKEE (reference sequence). The germline V and J ends were trimmed by 4 bases and 0 bases, with 11 bases remaining between them. This CDR3 is built from 15 residues. The CDR3 protein is CASSIAPSSYNEQFF. The CDR3 nucleotides are TGTGCCAGCAGCATAGCGCCCAGCTCCTACAATGAGCAGTTCTTC.

The chain links TRBV18 to TRBJ1-1; 10 bases are shared with TRBD1. V was clipped by 2 bases and J by 4 bases; unmatched bases: 1. Germline loops: CDR1 KGHSH, CDR2 LQKENI. There are 14 residues in the CDR3. The CDR3 DNA reads as TGTGCCAGCTCACCAAGGACAGGGGGCACTGAAGCTTTCTTT. Protein sequence: CASSPRTGGTEAFF. The entire variable domain, with the rest obtained from reference TRBV18 and TRBJ1-1, is as follows: NAGVMQNPRHLVRRRGQEARLRCSPMKGHSHVYWYRQLPEEGLKFMVYLQKENIIDESGMPKERFSAEFPKEGPSILRIQQVVRGDSAAYFCASSPRTGGTEAFFGQGTRLTVV.

The chain joins TRBV9 to TRBJ2-7; TRBD2 agrees at 10 bases. The CDR3 spans 16 residues. Germline trimming cut 0 bases from V and 3 bases from J; bases unmatched to any gene: 6. The germline V gene has CDR1 SGDLS and CDR2 YYNGEE. Written as DNA, the CDR3 is TGTGCCAGCAGCGTAGCCCTCCTAGCGGGAGACTACGAGCAGTACTTC. It codes for CASSVALLAGDYEQYF.

The V gene is TRBV30, the J gene TRBJ1-1, with D unclear. The germline V and J ends were trimmed by 1 base and 2 bases, with 17 bases remaining between them. Germline CDR1 reads GTSNPN; CDR2 reads SVGIG (reference sequence). The CDR3 sequence is 16 residues long. The CDR3, as DNA: TGTGCCTGGAGTGACGGACGGTTTTTGGGCAACACTGAAGCTTTCTTT. Translation gives CAWSDGRFLGNTEAFF. Complete variable domain (other parts from reference TRBV30 and TRBJ1-1): SQTIHQWPATLVQPVGSPLSLECTVEGTSNPNLYWYRQAAGRGLQLLFYSVGIGQISSEVPQNLSASRPQDRQFILSSKKLLLSDSGFYLCAWSDGRFLGNTEAFFGQGTRLTVV.

The J gene is TRBJ2-3, the V gene TRBV28; D not resolved. Germline V gene lookup returns CDR1 MDHEN and CDR2 SYDVKM. The length of the CDR3 is 13 residues. Trimming pared 5 bases from V and 0 bases from J, leaving 6 bases between. The CDR3 region is CASSILSTDTQYF. The CDR3 DNA sequence: TGTGCCAGCAGTATATTGAGCACAGATACGCAGTATTTT.

This chain links TRBV28 with TRBJ2-1; 10 bases are a match to TRBD2. V lost 7 bases to trimming and J lost 1 base; unmatched junction nucleotides: 10. CDR1 is MDHEN, CDR2 SYDVKM, per germline. The CDR3 sequence is 17 residues long. The CDR3 sequence: CASTPMWGLASYNEQFF. DNA for the CDR3: TGTGCCAGCACCCCCATGTGGGGACTAGCGTCCTACAATGAGCAGTTCTTC. The full variable domain, with the rest looked up from reference TRBV28 and TRBJ2-1, is DVKVTQSSRYLVKRTGEKVFLECVQDMDHENMFWYRQDPGLGLRLIYFSYDVKMKEKGDIPEGYSVSREKKERFSLILESASTNQTSMYLCASTPMWGLASYNEQFFGPGTRLTVL.

This clone was seen a few times. This chain links TRBV6-5 with TRBJ1-3, with D uncertain. This CDR3 spans 10 amino acids. V was shortened by 8 bases and J by 7 bases, with 6 bases between the two germline ends. Germline V CDR1 and CDR2: MNHEY, SVGAGI. CDR3 in amino acids: CASYRNTIYF. DNA for the CDR3: TGTGCCAGCTATAGGAACACCATATATTTT.

This chain joins TRBV5-6 and TRBJ1-5, with D uncertain. The CDR3 totals 15 residues. Germline V gene data show CDR1 as SGHDT and CDR2 as YYEEEE. Between the trimmed V and J ends, which lost 1 base and 0 bases, there was a span of 8 bases. CDR3 DNA: TGTGCCAGCAGCTTGCGGAGTTATAGCAATCAGCCCCAGCATTTT. It is translated as CASSLRSYSNQPQHF. Based on the CDR3 plus reference TRBV5-6 and TRBJ1-5, the full variable domain is DAGVTQSPTHLIKTRGQQVTLRCSPKSGHDTVSWYQQALGQGPQFIFQYYEEEERQRGNFPDRFSGHQFPNYSSELNVNALLLGDSALYLCASSLRSYSNQPQHFGDGTRLSIL.

This chain joins TRBV15 and TRBJ1-1; TRBD1 might be the D (6 bases). V was trimmed by 2 bases and J by 3 bases, leaving 7 bases between them. Germline assignment: CDR1 LNHNV and CDR2 YYDKDF (reference sequence). This CDR3 has 13 amino acids. The CDR3 DNA reads TGTGCCACCAGCAGACACAGGGACACTGAAGCTTTCTTT. Translation: CATSRHRDTEAFF.

The chain joins TRBV9 to TRBJ1-2, with 8 positions matching TRBD1. The V gene's germline CDR1 is SGDLS and CDR2 YYNGEE. This CDR3 comprises 16 residues. Trimming at V came to 4 bases and at J to 6 bases, leaving 14 bases not matched to a gene. In DNA, the CDR3 is TGTGCCAGCAGCCCCGGACAGGGCGCACCCTTTGATGGCTACACCTTC. Protein product: CASSPGQGAPFDGYTF.

This rearrangement joins TRBV28 to TRBJ2-7, with D uncertain. The germline CDR1 and CDR2 sequences are MDHEN and SYDVKM. The V end was cut by 8 bases, the J end by 4 bases, with 12 bases between. The CDR3 sequence is 12 residues long. The CDR3 reads CASAKPYYEQYF. The CDR3 nucleotides are TGTGCCAGCGCAAAACCCTATTACGAGCAGTACTTC.

The chain recombines TRBV28 with TRBJ2-1; a weak D match, TRBD2 (5 bases). V lost 2 bases and J 8 bases, leaving 13 bases between the germline ends. The CDR3 is 14 residues long. CDR1 and CDR2 (germline): MDHEN, SYDVKM. The CDR3 region is CASSLGLEGDEQFF. Here the CDR3 DNA reads TGTGCCAGCAGTTTAGGGTTAGAGGGAGATGAGCAGTTCTTC.

The chain uses TRBV3-1 (or the pseudogene TRBV3-2) and TRBJ1-6; D not certain. CDR1 LGHDT and CDR2 YNNKEL come from the germline V gene (reference sequence). The CDR3 runs to 14 residues. Deletions cut 3 bases from V and 5 bases from J, with 8 bases between. The CDR3 spells CASSQAANNSPLHF. The CDR3 DNA is TGTGCCAGCAGCCAGGCAGCTAATAATTCACCCCTCCACTTT.

The chain employs TRBV2 and TRBJ2-5, with 8 nucleotides matching TRBD1. The germline gives CDR1 SNHLY, CDR2 FYNNEI. Germline trimming cut 8 bases from V and 0 bases from J; bases unmatched to any gene: 11. The CDR3 has 16 amino acids. CDR3 sequence (DNA): TGTGCCAGCCGGACAGGGAACTCACCGTACCAAGAGACCCAGTACTTC. This codes for CASRTGNSPYQETQYF.

In this sample, this clone turned up once. This chain links TRBV5-1 with TRBJ1-2, with D possibly being TRBD1 (5 bases). Germline-derived CDR1 and CDR2 are SGHRS and YFSETQ. The V gene lost 3 bases and the J gene lost 4 bases, with 13 bases spanning the gap. The CDR3 extends over 14 amino acids. The CDR3 nucleotides are TGCGCCAGCAGCTCGGAGGGGCTTGGCTATGGCTACACCTTC. It translates to CASSSEGLGYGYTF.